This TCR beta chain was sequenced in a study of blood T cell repertoires in COVID-19. Study details: From T cells, B-cell-depleted T cells, or PBMCs came the material, which was cDNA or gDNA.

Participants came from some 23 US areas, aged roughly 18 to 89 years. It was within 2 weeks before study entry that exposed participants met a COVID-19 case. Produced via immunoSEQ multiplex PCR; TCRdb's table is partial and in-frame only. The table records approximately 220,000 clones, 86% of them present only once. The receptor's source is a woman aged 25 to 39 who had been exposed to COVID-19. Sequencing was carried out using PBMCs or T cells enriched from blood (not recorded which).

CDR3 sequence: CASSSTGTYGYTF. The CDR3, as DNA: TGTGCCAGCAGTTCGACAGGGACCTATGGCTACACCTTC. V gene TRBV28 combines with J gene TRBJ1-2, with 7 bases matching TRBD1. Trimming removed 4 bases from V and 4 bases from J; junction bases left unmatched: 3. The germline V gene has CDR1 MDHEN and CDR2 SYDVKM. The length of the CDR3 is 13 residues.